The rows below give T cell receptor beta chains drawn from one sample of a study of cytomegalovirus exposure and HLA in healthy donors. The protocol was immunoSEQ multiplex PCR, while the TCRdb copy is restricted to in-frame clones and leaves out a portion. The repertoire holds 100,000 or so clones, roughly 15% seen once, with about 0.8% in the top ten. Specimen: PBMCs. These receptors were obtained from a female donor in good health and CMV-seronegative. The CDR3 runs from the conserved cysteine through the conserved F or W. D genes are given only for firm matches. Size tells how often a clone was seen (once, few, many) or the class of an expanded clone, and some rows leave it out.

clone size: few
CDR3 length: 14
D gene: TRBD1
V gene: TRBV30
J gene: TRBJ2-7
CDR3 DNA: TGTGCCTGGAGTGTGGGGACAGGGGGTTACGAGCAGTACTTC
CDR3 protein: CAWSVGTGGYEQYF

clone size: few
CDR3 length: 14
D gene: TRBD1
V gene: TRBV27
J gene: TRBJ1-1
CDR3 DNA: TGTGCCAGCAGACCGTCCGGGACAGGGGTTGAAGCTTTCTTT
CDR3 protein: CASRPSGTGVEAFF

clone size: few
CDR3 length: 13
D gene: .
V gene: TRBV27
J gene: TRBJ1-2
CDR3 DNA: TGTGCCAGCAGTTTATCGGCCACATATGGCTACACCTTC
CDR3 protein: CASSLSATYGYTF

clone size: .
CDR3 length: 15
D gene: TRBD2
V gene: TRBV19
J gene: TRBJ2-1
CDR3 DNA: TGTGCCAGTACCCTTAGGGCGGGAGGGCCAGGTGAGCAGTTCTTC
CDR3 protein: CASTLRAGGPGEQFF

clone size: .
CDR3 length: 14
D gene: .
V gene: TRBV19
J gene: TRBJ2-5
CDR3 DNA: TGTGCCAGTAGTATAGTTTCGGGGAGGGAGACCCAGTACTTC
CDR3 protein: CASSIVSGRETQYF

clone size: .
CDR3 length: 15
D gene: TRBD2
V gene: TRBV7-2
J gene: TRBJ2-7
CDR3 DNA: TGTGCCAGCAGCTTCTCGCGGGGGGTACCCTACGAGCAGTACTTC
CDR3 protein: CASSFSRGVPYEQYF

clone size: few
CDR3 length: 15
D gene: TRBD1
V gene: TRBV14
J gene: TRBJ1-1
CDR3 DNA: TGTGCCAGCAGCCTACGGGACAGTGCGAGCTCTGAAGCTTTCTTT
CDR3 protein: CASSLRDSASSEAFF

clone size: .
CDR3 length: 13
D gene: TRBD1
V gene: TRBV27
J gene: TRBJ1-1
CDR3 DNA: TGTGCCAGCAGTTTTACAGGGGGCACTGAAGCTTTCTTT
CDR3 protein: CASSFTGGTEAFF

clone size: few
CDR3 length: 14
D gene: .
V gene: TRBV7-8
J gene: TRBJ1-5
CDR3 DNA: TGTGCCAGCAGCTTAGAGGTCAGGGGACAGCCCCAGCATTTT
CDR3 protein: CASSLEVRGQPQHF

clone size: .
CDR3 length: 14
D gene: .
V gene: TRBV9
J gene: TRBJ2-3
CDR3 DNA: TGTGCCAGCAGCGCGCCTCCAGGTGCAGATACGCAGTATTTT
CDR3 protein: CASSAPPGADTQYF

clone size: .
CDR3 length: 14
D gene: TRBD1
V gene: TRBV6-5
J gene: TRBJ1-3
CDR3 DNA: TGTGCCAGCGGGGAGGACAGGCGAGGAAACACCATATATTTT
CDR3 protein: CASGEDRRGNTIYF

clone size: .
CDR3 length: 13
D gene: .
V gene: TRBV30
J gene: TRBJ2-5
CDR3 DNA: TGTGCCTGGAGTAAGGGGGGGGAAGAGACCCAGTACTTC
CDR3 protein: CAWSKGGEETQYF

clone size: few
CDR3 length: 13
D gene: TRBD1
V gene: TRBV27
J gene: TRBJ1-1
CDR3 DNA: TGTGCCAGCAGTTGGGACAGGGGAACTGAAGCTTTCTTT
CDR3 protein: CASSWDRGTEAFF

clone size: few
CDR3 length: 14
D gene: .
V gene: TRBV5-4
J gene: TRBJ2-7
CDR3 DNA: TGTGCCAGCAGCAAGGTGCCCGAGGGCCACGAGCAGTACTTC
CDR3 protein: CASSKVPEGHEQYF

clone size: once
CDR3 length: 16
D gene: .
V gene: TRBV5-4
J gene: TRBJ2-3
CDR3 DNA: TGTGCCAGCAGCGGCGAAACTAGCCGCCGCACAGATACGCAGTATTTT
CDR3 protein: CASSGETSRRTDTQYF

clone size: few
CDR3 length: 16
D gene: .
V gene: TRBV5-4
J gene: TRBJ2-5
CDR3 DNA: TGTGCCAGCAGCTTTTTTAGCGGAGGAGTATGGGAGACCCAGTACTTC
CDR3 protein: CASSFFSGGVWETQYF

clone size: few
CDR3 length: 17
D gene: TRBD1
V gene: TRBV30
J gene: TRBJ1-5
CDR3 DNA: TGTGCCTGGACCCAAAGGGGGGGGACAGGCGGCAATCAGCCCCAGCATTTT
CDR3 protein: CAWTQRGGTGGNQPQHF

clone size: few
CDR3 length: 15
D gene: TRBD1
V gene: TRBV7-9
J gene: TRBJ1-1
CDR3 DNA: TGTGCCAGCAGGCGCAATGAAGGGGGCGCGGCCAAGGCTTTCTTT
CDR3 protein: CASRRNEGGAAKAFF

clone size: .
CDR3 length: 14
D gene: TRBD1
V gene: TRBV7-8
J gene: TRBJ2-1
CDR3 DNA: TGTGCCAGCAGCCCTAGGTCAGGGGGCAATGAGCAGTTCTTC
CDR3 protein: CASSPRSGGNEQFF

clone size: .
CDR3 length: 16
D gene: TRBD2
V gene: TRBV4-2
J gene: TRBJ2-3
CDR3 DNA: TGTGCCAGCAGCCAAGATACTAGCGCTAGCACAGATACGCAGTATTTT
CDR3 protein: CASSQDTSASTDTQYF

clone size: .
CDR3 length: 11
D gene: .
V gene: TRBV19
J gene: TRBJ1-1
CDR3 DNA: TGTGCCAGTACGTATAACACTGAAGCTTTCTTT
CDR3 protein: CASTYNTEAFF

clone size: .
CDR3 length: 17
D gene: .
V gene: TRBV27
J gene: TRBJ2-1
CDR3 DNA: TGTGCCAGCATTTTGAGGTCGGGGCAGGGGCCTTACAATGAGCAGTTCTTC
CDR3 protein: CASILRSGQGPYNEQFF

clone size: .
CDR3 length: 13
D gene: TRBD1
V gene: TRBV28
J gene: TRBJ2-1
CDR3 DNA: TGCGATCAGAGATTCACAGGGGGCAATGAGCAGTTCTTC
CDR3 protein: CDQRFTGGNEQFF

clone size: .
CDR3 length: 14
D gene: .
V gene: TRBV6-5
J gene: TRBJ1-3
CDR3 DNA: TGTGCCAGCAGCGACCCGGGCAGGGGCGGGTTCCCATATTTT
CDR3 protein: CASSDPGRGGFPYF

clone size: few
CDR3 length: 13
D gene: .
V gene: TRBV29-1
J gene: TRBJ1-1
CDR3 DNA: TGCAGCAGTCAGCGCGGGGGGAACACTGAAGCTTTCTTT
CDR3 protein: CSSQRGGNTEAFF

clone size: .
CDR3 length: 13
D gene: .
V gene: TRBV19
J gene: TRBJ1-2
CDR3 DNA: TGTGCCAGTGGGCAGGGGACCAGCTATGGCTACACCTTC
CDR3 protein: CASGQGTSYGYTF

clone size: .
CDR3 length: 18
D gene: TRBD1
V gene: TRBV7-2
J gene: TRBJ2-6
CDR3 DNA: TGTGCCAGCAGCTTCGGACTGGGACAGGCGGGAGGGGCCAACGTCCTGACTTTC
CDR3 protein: CASSFGLGQAGGANVLTF

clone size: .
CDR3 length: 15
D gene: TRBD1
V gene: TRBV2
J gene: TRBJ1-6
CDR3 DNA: TGTGCCAGTTTCCGAGACAGGGGGCAGAATTCACCCCTCCACTTT
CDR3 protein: CASFRDRGQNSPLHF

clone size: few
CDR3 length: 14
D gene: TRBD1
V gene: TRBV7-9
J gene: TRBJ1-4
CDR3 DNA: TGTGCCAGCAGCTCCGGGACAGGGAATGAAAAACTGTTTTTT
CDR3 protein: CASSSGTGNEKLFF

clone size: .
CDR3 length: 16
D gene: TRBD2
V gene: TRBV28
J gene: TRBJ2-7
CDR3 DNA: TGTGCCAGCAGCCGCGGACTAGCGGGAGGGCCCTACGAGCAGTACTTC
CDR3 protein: CASSRGLAGGPYEQYF

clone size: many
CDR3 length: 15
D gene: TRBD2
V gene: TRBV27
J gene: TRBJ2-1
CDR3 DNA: TGTGCCAGCAGAATACGACTAGCGGGGTTGAATGAGCAGTTCTTC
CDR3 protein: CASRIRLAGLNEQFF

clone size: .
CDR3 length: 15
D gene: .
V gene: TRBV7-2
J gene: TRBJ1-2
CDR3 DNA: TGTGCCAGCAGCTTAGCCCCGGGACACGACTATGGCTACACCTTC
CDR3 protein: CASSLAPGHDYGYTF

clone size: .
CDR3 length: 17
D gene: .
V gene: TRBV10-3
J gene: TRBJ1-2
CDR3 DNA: TGTGCCATCAGTGAGTCAACAGTAGCAGGGTACAACTATGGCTACACCTTC
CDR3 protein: CAISESTVAGYNYGYTF

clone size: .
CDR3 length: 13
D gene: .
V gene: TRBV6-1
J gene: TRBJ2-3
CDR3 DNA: TGTGCCAGCAGTCCCAGGGAAACAGATACGCAGTATTTT
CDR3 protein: CASSPRETDTQYF

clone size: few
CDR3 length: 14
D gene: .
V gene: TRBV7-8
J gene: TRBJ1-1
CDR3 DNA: TGTGCCAGCAGCTTACATAGAGCAAACACTGAAGCTTTCTTT
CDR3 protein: CASSLHRANTEAFF

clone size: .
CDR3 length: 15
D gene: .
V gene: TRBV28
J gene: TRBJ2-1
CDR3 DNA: TGTGCCAGCAGTTTAAGGCTCGCTAGGTCCAATGAGCAGTTCTTC
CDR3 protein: CASSLRLARSNEQFF

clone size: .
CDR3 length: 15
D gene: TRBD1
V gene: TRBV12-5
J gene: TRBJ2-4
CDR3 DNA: TGTGCTAGTGGTTTGGGTGGACAGGGACAAAACATTCAGTACTTC
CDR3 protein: CASGLGGQGQNIQYF

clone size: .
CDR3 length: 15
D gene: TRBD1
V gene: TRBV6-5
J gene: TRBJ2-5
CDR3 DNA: TGTGCCAGCAGTCCCGGACAGGGGATTTGGGAGACCCAGTACTTC
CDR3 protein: CASSPGQGIWETQYF

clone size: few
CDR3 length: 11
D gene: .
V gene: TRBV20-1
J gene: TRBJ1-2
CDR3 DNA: TGCAGTCCCTTTGGGACTCCTGGCTACACCTTC
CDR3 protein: CSPFGTPGYTF

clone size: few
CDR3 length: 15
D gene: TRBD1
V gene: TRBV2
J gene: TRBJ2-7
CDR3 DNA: TGTGCCAGCAGGGAGGGACAGGGGGCCCTCTACGAGCAGTACTTC
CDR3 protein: CASREGQGALYEQYF